Below are 22 T cell receptor beta chains sequenced from a single sample in a study of cytomegalovirus exposure and HLA in healthy donors. The PCR used 60 Vbeta and 13 Jbeta primers. Assay: immunoSEQ multiplex PCR; the TCRdb copy retains only in-frame clones and omits some. This sample yields about 140,000 clones, of which around 75% are seen a single time; 1.2% belongs to the top ten. The source material was PBMCs. The source is a female donor in good health and CMV-seronegative.

This clone came up once. The chain links TRBV10-3 to TRBJ2-7; 9 bases are shared with TRBD1. With V trimmed by 10 bases and J by 0 bases, 7 bases remained unmatched. The CDR3 sequence is 14 residues long. In germline, CDR1 is ENHRY, CDR2 SYGVKD. The CDR3 reads CATKGTGSSYEQYF. DNA for the CDR3: TGTGCCACCAAAGGGACAGGGAGCTCCTACGAGCAGTACTTC.

The rearrangement uses TRBV27 and TRBJ1-4; 9 bases align to TRBD1. The CDR3 loop spans 16 amino acids. Trimming at V came to 5 bases and at J to 8 bases, leaving 12 bases not matched to a gene. The germline V gene has CDR1 MNHEY and CDR2 SMNVEV (reference sequence). This chain's CDR3 is CASSRLGDRVREKLFF. For the CDR3, the DNA is TGTGCCAGCAGTCGACTTGGGGACAGGGTTAGGGAAAAACTGTTTTTT.

The chain has TRBV6-5 and TRBJ2-1, with unresolved D. Germline V gene lookup returns CDR1 MNHEY and CDR2 SVGAGI. The CDR3 has 16 amino acids. V lost 2 bases, J lost 0 bases, and 11 bases lay in between. CDR3 coding DNA: TGTGCCAGCAGTTACGGGCTCCTGAGCTCCTACAATGAGCAGTTCTTC. Encoded protein: CASSYGLLSSYNEQFF.

This clone has a handful of counts. V gene TRBV27 combines with J gene TRBJ2-3; possible D gene TRBD2, 6 bases. The V and J ends lost 3 bases and 0 bases respectively, with 10 bases between them. The CDR3 runs to 15 residues. CDR1 and CDR2 (germline): MNHEY, SMNVEV (reference sequence). The CDR3 protein is CASSFSRGSTDTQYF. In DNA form, the CDR3 reads TGTGCCAGCAGTTTTAGCCGGGGGAGCACAGATACGCAGTATTTT.

The chain recombines TRBV9 with TRBJ2-3; 7 bases are shared with TRBD1. The trim removed 0 bases at V and 0 bases at J, leaving 10 bases unmatched. CDR3 length: 18 amino acids. Germline V gives CDR1 SGDLS, CDR2 YYNGEE. CDR3 nucleotides: TGTGCCAGCAGCGTAGGGAAGGGGGCTCGCCCTAGCACAGATACGCAGTATTTT. Residues: CASSVGKGARPSTDTQYF.

J is TRBJ2-1 and V is TRBV6-1; the match to TRBD1 covers 10 bases. CDR1 is MNHNS, CDR2 SASEGT, per germline. CDR3 length equals 14 residues. After removal of 3 bases from V and 8 bases from J, the junction contained 4 bases not matched to a gene. CDR3 region: CASSDPGTGDEQFF. The CDR3 nucleotides are TGTGCCAGCAGTGATCCCGGGACAGGGGATGAGCAGTTCTTC.

This chain joins TRBV14 and TRBJ1-5, with D unclear. Trimming left V 1 base short and J 2 bases short, with 6 bases between. Germline V lookup: CDR1 SGHDN, CDR2 FVKESK. The CDR3 contains 14 residues. CDR3 bases: TGTGCCAGCAGCCAAGGGGGAGGCAATCAGCCCCAGCATTTT. Translated: CASSQGGGNQPQHF. The entire variable domain, with the rest obtained from reference TRBV14 and TRBJ1-5, is as follows: EAGVTQFPSHSVIEKGQTVTLRCDPISGHDNLYWYRRVMGKEIKFLLHFVKESKQDESGMPNNRFLAERTGGTYSTLKVQPAELEDSGVYFCASSQGGGNQPQHFGDGTRLSIL.

The chain combines TRBV7-6 with TRBJ2-6; TRBD2 matches at 9 bases. V trimming: 5 bases; J trimming: 0 bases; junction bases outside the gene matches: 8. The CDR3 covers 18 residues. Germline CDR1 SGHVS, CDR2 FNYEAQ. CDR3 bases: TGTGCCAGCAGCGCTTTGGGAGCGGGAGGCTCTGGGGCCAACGTCCTGACTTTC. Amino acid sequence: CASSALGAGGSGANVLTF. The whole variable domain, filled in from reference TRBV7-6 and TRBJ2-6, reads GAGVSQSPRYKVTKRGQDVALRCDPISGHVSLYWYRQALGQGPEFLTYFNYEAQQDKSGLPNDRFSAERPEGSISTLTIQRTEQRDSAMYRCASSALGAGGSGANVLTFGAGSRLTVL.

The chain employs TRBV6-5 and TRBJ2-7; 8 nucleotides align to TRBD1. The V and J ends lost 6 bases and 3 bases, in that order; junction bases with no gene match: 10. The CDR3 has 15 amino acids. Per the germline V gene, CDR1 is MNHEY and CDR2 is SVGAGI. CDR3 amino acids: CASSHRAGGIYEQYF. CDR3 sequence (DNA): TGTGCCAGCAGCCACAGGGCAGGGGGCATCTACGAGCAGTACTTC.

The CDR3 reads CASSLNGRGTDTQYF. DNA for the CDR3: TGTGCCAGCAGCTTAAACGGGAGAGGGACAGATACGCAGTATTTT. The chain carries TRBV7-3 and TRBJ2-3, with D perhaps TRBD2 (6 bases). Germline V gives CDR1 SGHTA, CDR2 FQGTGA. The CDR3 has 15 residues. Deletions cut 1 base from V and 3 bases from J, with 11 bases between.

V is TRBV5-1 and J is TRBJ1-2, with TRBD1 matching 7 bases. The CDR3 extends over 17 amino acids. Trimming cost V 4 bases and J 1 base; bases outside gene matches: 13. Germline V gene lookup returns CDR1 SGHRS and CDR2 YFSETQ. CDR3 sequence: CASSHNPGTVINYGYTF. In DNA form, the CDR3 reads TGCGCCAGCAGCCATAACCCCGGGACAGTGATTAACTATGGCTACACCTTC.

The chain combines TRBV5-4 with TRBJ2-7; D gene ambiguous. This CDR3 is 12 amino acids long. Looked up from germline, CDR1 is SGHNT and CDR2 is YYREEE (reference sequence). Trimming stripped 0 bases from V and 6 bases from J, with 7 bases between. Here the CDR3 reads CASSLGLGEQYF. In DNA, the CDR3 is TGTGCCAGCAGCTTGGGACTCGGCGAGCAGTACTTC.

V is TRBV6-1 and J is TRBJ1-1; no definite D call. Germline V CDR1 and CDR2: MNHNS, SASEGT. This CDR3 is built from 14 residues. Trimming removed 2 bases at V and 4 bases at J, with 11 bases between. Here the CDR3 DNA reads TGTGCCAGCAGTGAATTTGAGGATAGCACTGAAGCTTTCTTT. This codes for CASSEFEDSTEAFF.

This clone was detected only a few times. The rearrangement uses TRBV14 and TRBJ1-1; 7 bases fit TRBD1. The CDR3 runs to 18 residues. Germline trimming cut 2 bases from V and 4 bases from J; bases unmatched to any gene: 16. The germline V gene has CDR1 SGHDN and CDR2 FVKESK. The DNA for the CDR3 is TGTGCCAGCAGCCAACGGTCGGGACAGTCCCAAGGTGTCACTGAAGCTTTCTTT. This gives the protein CASSQRSGQSQGVTEAFF.

The genes are TRBV27 and TRBJ2-2; D gene ambiguous. V was trimmed by 4 bases and J by 5 bases, leaving 5 bases between them. The CDR3 has 12 amino acids. Germline values: CDR1 MNHEY, CDR2 SMNVEV (reference sequence). CDR3 region: CASSSSTGELFF. The CDR3 coding sequence is TGTGCCAGCAGTTCGTCGACCGGGGAGCTGTTTTTT.

This sequence joins TRBV19 and TRBJ2-2; D is uncertain. This CDR3 is 12 amino acids long. With 5 bases removed from V and 6 bases from J, the gap between germline ends came to 7 bases. Germline CDR1 reads LNHDA; CDR2 reads SQIVND (reference sequence). The CDR3 DNA follows: TGTGCCAGTAGTTACGAGGCCGGGGAGCTGTTTTTT. It yields the protein CASSYEAGELFF.

The chain joins TRBV7-9 to TRBJ1-1, with 7 bases identical to TRBD1. The CDR3 loop spans 16 amino acids. CDR1 and CDR2 from the germline V gene are SEHNR and FQNEAQ (reference sequence). Trimming at V came to 1 base and at J to 3 bases, leaving 8 bases not matched to a gene. This CDR3 reads CASSLGWGQTDTEAFF. CDR3 nucleotide sequence: TGTGCCAGCAGCTTAGGGTGGGGACAGACAGACACTGAAGCTTTCTTT.

The genes are TRBV19 and TRBJ1-1; D not resolved. Germline V gives CDR1 LNHDA, CDR2 SQIVND (reference sequence). The CDR3 length is 13 residues. Trimming cost V 5 bases and J 3 bases, with 10 bases left between them. CDR3 loop: CASSSYRDTEAFF. The DNA for the CDR3 is TGTGCCAGTAGTTCCTACCGGGACACTGAAGCTTTCTTT.

J is TRBJ2-6 and V is TRBV5-1, with 9 positions matching TRBD1. Trimming removed 4 bases from V and 8 bases from J; junction bases left unmatched: 4. This CDR3 has 14 residues. CDR1 is SGHRS, CDR2 YFSETQ, per germline. CDR3 sequence reads: CASSRGQGTNVLTF. Here the CDR3 DNA reads TGCGCCAGCAGCCGGGGACAGGGAACCAACGTCCTGACTTTC.

The genes are TRBV9 and TRBJ1-2; weak D call: TRBD1 (6 bases). Trimming left V 0 bases short and J 8 bases short, with 20 bases between. The CDR3 extends over 16 amino acids. The germline gives CDR1 SGDLS, CDR2 YYNGEE. CDR3 nucleotide sequence: TGTGCCAGCAGCGTAGGGCCAGGGGCCTTTACTGGGGGCTACACCTTC. Its protein product is CASSVGPGAFTGGYTF.

This sequence joins TRBV6-5 and TRBJ1-2; no reliable D call. Per germline, CDR1 MNHEY and CDR2 SVGAGI. V gave up 7 bases and J gave up 4 bases, with 13 bases separating them. The CDR3 totals 13 residues. As DNA, the CDR3 is TGTGCCAGCATCTCGGGAGGGTCCTATGGCTACACCTTC. As protein: CASISGGSYGYTF.

On this clone: Sequence at one end of the junction differs from germline and may be a read error. This sample also contains other DNA sequences that code for the same CDR3. The chain couples TRBV25-1 to TRBJ2-5; 8 bases agree with TRBD2. Per germline, CDR1 MGHDK and CDR2 SYGVNS. CDR3 length: 14 amino acids. The CDR3 loop reads CASSEYLAGETQYF. In DNA form, the CDR3 reads TGCGCCAGCAGTGAATACCTAGCGGGAGAGACCCAGTACTTC.